A selection of T cell receptor beta chains follows, all from one sample in a study of cytomegalovirus exposure and HLA in healthy donors. The method was immunoSEQ multiplex PCR; TCRdb's version includes in-frame clones alone and lacks a portion of them. The sample lists 150,000 to 170,000 clones, 65% to 90% occurring once. The sample was PBMCs. These receptors were collected from a man between 18 and 29 years old in good health and CMV-seropositive. CDR3s include the opening cysteine and the closing phenylalanine or tryptophan. The order of the fields is V gene, D gene, clone size, J gene, CDR3 protein, CDR3 DNA. D genes are given only for firm matches. Some rows have no size entry. The others give once, few or many, or a class for an expanded clone.

TRBV25-1	-	-	TRBJ2-1	CASSENRGGLWDNEQFF	TGTGCCAGCAGTGAGAATAGGGGGGGGCTCTGGGACAATGAGCAGTTCTTC
TRBV6-6	TRBD1	-	TRBJ1-2	CASSQGQPPGYTF	TGTGCCAGCAGCCAGGGACAGCCCCCTGGCTACACCTTC
TRBV11-2	TRBD2	-	TRBJ2-1	CASSPGTSGGDEQFF	TGTGCCAGCAGTCCCGGGACTAGCGGAGGAGATGAGCAGTTCTTC
TRBV7-3	-	-	TRBJ2-7	CASSLDGSTQQYF	TGTGCCAGCAGCCTCGACGGGTCTACGCAGCAGTACTTC
TRBV7-2	-	-	TRBJ1-1	CASSLGGRAFF	TGTGCCAGCAGCCTGGGGGGGAGGGCTTTCTTT
TRBV19	-	-	TRBJ1-5	CASSPRGNQPQHF	TGTGCCAGTAGTCCTCGCGGAAATCAGCCCCAGCATTTT
TRBV9	-	-	TRBJ2-2	CASSVGGWGTGELFF	TGTGCCAGCAGCGTAGGAGGGTGGGGCACCGGGGAGCTGTTTTTT
TRBV7-2	TRBD2	-	TRBJ2-7	CASSTPGTSGSGEQYF	TGTGCCAGCAGCACCCCCGGGACTAGCGGGAGCGGTGAGCAGTACTTC
TRBV27	-	-	TRBJ2-7	CASSPKLSYEQYF	TGTGCCAGCAGCCCCAAGCTTTCCTACGAGCAGTACTTC
TRBV19	TRBD1	-	TRBJ2-7	CASSAPGQRRHEQYF	TGTGCCAGTAGTGCGCCGGGACAGAGGAGGCACGAGCAGTACTTC
TRBV18	TRBD1	-	TRBJ1-4	CASSPPGTGGEKLFF	TGTGCCAGCTCACCTCCAGGGACAGGGGGTGAAAAACTGTTTTTT
TRBV7-9	-	-	TRBJ1-5	CASSPTGQGQPQHF	TGTGCCAGCAGCCCCACAGGGCAGGGTCAGCCCCAGCATTTT
TRBV4-2	-	-	TRBJ1-4	CASSQDMGGEKLFF	TGTGCCAGCAGCCAAGATATGGGGGGTGAAAAACTGTTTTTT
TRBV14	TRBD2	-	TRBJ2-1	CASSPVSGRMAEQFF	TGTGCCAGCAGCCCAGTTAGCGGGAGAATGGCTGAGCAGTTCTTC
TRBV11-1	-	-	TRBJ1-6	CASSLSGISPLHF	TGTGCCAGCAGCTTATCAGGGATCTCACCCCTCCACTTT
TRBV27	TRBD2	-	TRBJ2-7	CASSPRLANFLYEQYF	TGTGCCAGCAGTCCCCGACTAGCGAATTTCCTCTACGAGCAGTACTTC
TRBV7-9	TRBD1	-	TRBJ2-7	CASSSLTGGYYEQYF	TGTGCCAGCAGCTCCCTGACAGGGGGCTACTACGAGCAGTACTTC
TRBV9	TRBD2	once	TRBJ2-2	CASSPSGGGTGELFF	TGTGCCAGCAGCCCCTCCGGGGGGGGCACCGGGGAGCTGTTTTTT
TRBV12-2	-	once	TRBJ1-5	CASRFCQPQHF	TGTGCAAGTCGCTTCTGTCAGCCCCAGCATTTT
TRBV9	TRBD2	-	TRBJ2-3	CASADRTSATDTQYF	TGTGCCAGCGCGGATCGGACTAGCGCCACAGATACGCAGTATTTT
TRBV10-2	TRBD2	-	TRBJ2-7	CASRDGGATSGRFTYEQYF	TGCGCCAGCAGGGACGGGGGGGCAACTAGCGGGAGGTTCACCTACGAGCAGTACTTC
TRBV5-1	TRBD2	-	TRBJ2-1	CASSLTSGSSYNEQFF	TGCGCCAGCAGCCTTACTAGCGGGAGCTCCTACAATGAGCAGTTCTTC
TRBV9	-	-	TRBJ1-3	CASSVAASSGNTIYF	TGTGCCAGCAGCGTAGCTGCCAGCTCTGGAAACACCATATATTTT
TRBV4-1	-	once	TRBJ1-5	CASSRAGGNNQPQHF	TGCGCCAGCAGCCGAGCCGGGGGTAACAATCAGCCCCAGCATTTT
TRBV2	TRBD2	-	TRBJ2-1	CASTPLAGGNNEQFF	TGTGCCAGCACACCACTAGCGGGGGGGAACAATGAGCAGTTCTTC